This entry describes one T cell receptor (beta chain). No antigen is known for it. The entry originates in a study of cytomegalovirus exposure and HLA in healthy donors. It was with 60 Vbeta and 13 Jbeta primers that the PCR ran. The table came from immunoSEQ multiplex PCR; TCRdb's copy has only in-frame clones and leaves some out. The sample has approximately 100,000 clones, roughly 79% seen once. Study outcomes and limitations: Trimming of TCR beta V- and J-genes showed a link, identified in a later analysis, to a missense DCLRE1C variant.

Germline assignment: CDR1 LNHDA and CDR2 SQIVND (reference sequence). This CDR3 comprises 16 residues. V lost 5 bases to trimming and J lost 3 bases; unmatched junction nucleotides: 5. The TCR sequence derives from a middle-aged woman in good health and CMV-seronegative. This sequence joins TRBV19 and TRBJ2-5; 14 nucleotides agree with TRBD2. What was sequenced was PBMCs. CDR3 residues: CASSGLAGGPEETQYF. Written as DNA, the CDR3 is TGTGCCAGTAGTGGACTAGCGGGGGGCCCAGAAGAGACCCAGTACTTC.